The 7 T cell receptor beta chains in this list originate from one sample, sequenced in a study of blood T cell repertoires in COVID-19. Method: immunoSEQ multiplex PCR; TCRdb's copy keeps in-frame clones and lacks some. Here the sample spans 130,000 to 150,000 clones, about 76% being singletons. The sample comprised peripheral blood. These receptors were taken from a woman in her seventies with COVID-19, enrolled during active disease.

This chain connects TRBV6-5 to TRBJ1-1; D is unresolved. V lost 7 bases, J lost 0 bases, and 6 bases lay in between. Germline CDR1 reads MNHEY; CDR2 reads SVGAGI. CDR3 length: 12 amino acids. The chain's CDR3 is CASNSVNTEAFF. CDR3 in DNA: TGTGCCAGCAATTCGGTGAACACTGAAGCTTTCTTT.

This clone is judged medium-sized (0.01 to 0.1%). The genes are TRBV5-1 and TRBJ1-3, with TRBD1 matching over 7 bases. The germline CDR1 and CDR2 sequences are SGHRS and YFSETQ. The CDR3 has 15 residues. Losses at the gene ends were 6 bases for V and 7 bases for J; bases not matched to a gene: 13. The CDR3 protein is CASTPRGQGENTIYF. The CDR3 bases are TGCGCCAGCACCCCGAGGGGCCAGGGGGAGAACACCATATATTTT.

This chain uses TRBV18 with TRBJ2-3; 9 positions match TRBD2. The CDR3 loop spans 16 amino acids. Germline loops: CDR1 KGHSH, CDR2 LQKENI. V was pared by 3 bases and J by 4 bases, with 8 bases of the junction left unmatched. CDR3 loop: CASSPNLAGTADTQYF. In DNA, the CDR3 is TGTGCCAGCTCACCCAATCTAGCGGGGACCGCAGATACGCAGTATTTT.

This clone came up once. This chain joins TRBV27 and TRBJ2-7; tentative D call: TRBD2 (6 bases). From germline, CDR1 is MNHEY and CDR2 SMNVEV (reference sequence). CDR3 length: 14 amino acids. V lost 2 bases, J lost 3 bases, and 11 bases lay in between. DNA of the CDR3: TGTGCCAGCAGTTTAGGCGGGGTGGGCTACGAGCAGTACTTC. Protein: CASSLGGVGYEQYF.

The rearrangement links TRBV3-1 (or the pseudogene TRBV3-2) to TRBJ2-5; 7 bases match TRBD2. The CDR3 extends over 12 amino acids. CDR1 and CDR2 from the germline V gene are LGHDT and YNNKEL (reference sequence). Unmatched junction bases numbered 4, after V lost 7 bases and J lost 5 bases. DNA of the CDR3: TGTGCCAGCATCATGGGGGGGGAGACCCAGTACTTC. It yields the protein CASIMGGETQYF.

The genes are TRBV28 and TRBJ2-5; TRBD2 is a possible D gene (6 bases). CDR3 length equals 13 residues. In germline, CDR1 is MDHEN, CDR2 SYDVKM. Deletions cut 3 bases from V and 4 bases from J, with 9 bases between. CDR3 DNA sequence: TGTGCCAGCAGTTTTGGGGGGAGAGAGACCCAGTACTTC. It codes for CASSFGGRETQYF.

The chain uses TRBV24-1 and TRBJ2-2, with 7 bases fitting TRBD1. After removal of 3 bases from V and 6 bases from J, the junction contained 6 bases not matched to a gene. CDR3 length: 15 residues. Germline V gives CDR1 KGHDR, CDR2 SFDVKD. CDR3 region: CATSDHDRVPGELFF. The CDR3 DNA follows: TGTGCCACCAGTGATCATGACAGGGTTCCCGGGGAGCTGTTTTTT.